This T cell receptor (beta chain) was identified in a study of T-cell memory formation after mild COVID-19. Study observations and caveats: Those CD4+ clones that contracted were mainly in CM and EM (CD8+ ones in EMRA).

TCRdb independently ran MiXCR on the 5' RACE reads; one entry per CDR3 protein. This repertoire shows about 260,000 distinct CDR3 sequences, around 15% found once; its top ten account for 22%. This clonotype has a handful of counts. Its antigen is not identified. The CDR3 has 15 residues. With 5 bases removed from V and 0 bases from J, the gap between germline ends came to 11 bases. The receptor was derived from a man between 18 and 35 years old who had mild COVID-19 (a few samples of this study predate the infection). Cell type and time point are not known. The sequencing sample was made of PBMCs or a T cell subset sorted from them (not recorded which). The chain uses TRBV12-3 or TRBV12-4 and TRBJ1-5; D ambiguous. In DNA form, the CDR3 reads TGTGCCAGCAGTGACCGGAGGGTTAGCAATCAGCCCCAGCATTTT. Its protein product is CASSDRRVSNQPQHF.